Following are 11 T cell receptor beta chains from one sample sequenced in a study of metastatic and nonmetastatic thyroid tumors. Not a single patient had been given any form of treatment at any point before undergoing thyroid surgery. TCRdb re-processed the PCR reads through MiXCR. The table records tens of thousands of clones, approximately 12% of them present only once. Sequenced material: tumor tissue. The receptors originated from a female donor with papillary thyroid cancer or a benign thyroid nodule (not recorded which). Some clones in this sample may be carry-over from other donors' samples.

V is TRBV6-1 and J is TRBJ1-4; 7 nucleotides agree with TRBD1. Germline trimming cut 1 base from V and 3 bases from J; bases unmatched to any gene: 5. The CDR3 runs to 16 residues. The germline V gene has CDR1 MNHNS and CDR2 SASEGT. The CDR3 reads CASSEVSGGPNEKLFF. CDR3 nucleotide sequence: TGTGCCAGCAGTGAAGTGTCAGGGGGGCCTAATGAAAAACTGTTTTTT.

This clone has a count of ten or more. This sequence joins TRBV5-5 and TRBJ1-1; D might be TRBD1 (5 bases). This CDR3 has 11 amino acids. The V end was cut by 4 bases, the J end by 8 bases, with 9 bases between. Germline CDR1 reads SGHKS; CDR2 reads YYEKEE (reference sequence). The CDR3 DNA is TGTGCCAGCAGCCCGGACAAGGAAGCTTTCTTT. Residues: CASSPDKEAFF.

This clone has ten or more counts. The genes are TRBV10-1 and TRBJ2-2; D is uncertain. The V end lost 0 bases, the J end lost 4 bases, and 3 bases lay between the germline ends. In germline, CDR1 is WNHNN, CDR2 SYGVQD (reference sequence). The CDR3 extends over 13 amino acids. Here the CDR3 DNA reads TGCGCCAGCAGTGAGTCGGGCACCGGGGAGCTGTTTTTT. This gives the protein CASSESGTGELFF.

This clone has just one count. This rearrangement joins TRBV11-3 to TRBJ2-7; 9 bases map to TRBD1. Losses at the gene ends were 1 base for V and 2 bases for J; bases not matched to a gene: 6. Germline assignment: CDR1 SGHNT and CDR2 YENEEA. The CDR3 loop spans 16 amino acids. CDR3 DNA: TGTGCCAGCAGCTTAGGAACAGGGGGCGCTGCCTACGAGCAGTACTTC. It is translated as CASSLGTGGAAYEQYF.

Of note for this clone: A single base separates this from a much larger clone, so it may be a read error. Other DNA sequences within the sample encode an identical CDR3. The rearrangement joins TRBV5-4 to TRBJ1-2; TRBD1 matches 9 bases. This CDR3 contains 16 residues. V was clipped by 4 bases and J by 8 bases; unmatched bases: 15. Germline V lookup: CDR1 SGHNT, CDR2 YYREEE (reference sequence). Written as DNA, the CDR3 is TGTGCCAGCAGCCCCCCCCCGGGACAGGGATCAGGAGGCTACACCTTC. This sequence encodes CASSPPPGQGSGGYTF.

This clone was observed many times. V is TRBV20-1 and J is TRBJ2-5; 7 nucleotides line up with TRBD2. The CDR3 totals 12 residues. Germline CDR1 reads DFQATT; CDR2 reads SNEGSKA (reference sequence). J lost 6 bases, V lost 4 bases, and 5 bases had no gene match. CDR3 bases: TGCAGTGCTATCCGGGAGGAGAAGACCCAGTACTTC. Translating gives CSAIREEKTQYF.

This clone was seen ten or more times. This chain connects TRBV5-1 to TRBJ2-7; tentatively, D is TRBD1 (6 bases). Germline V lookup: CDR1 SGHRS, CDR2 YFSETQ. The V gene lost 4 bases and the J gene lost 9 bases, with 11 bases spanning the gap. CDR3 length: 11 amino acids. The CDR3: CASSGDTGQYF. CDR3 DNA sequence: TGCGCCAGCAGCGGGGACACGGGGCAGTACTTC.

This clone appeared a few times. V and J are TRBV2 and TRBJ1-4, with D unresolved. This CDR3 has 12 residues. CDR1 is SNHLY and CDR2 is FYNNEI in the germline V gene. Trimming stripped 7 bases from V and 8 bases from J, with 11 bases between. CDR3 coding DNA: TGTGCCAGCATAAGACAAACGGAAAAACTGTTTTTT. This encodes CASIRQTEKLFF.

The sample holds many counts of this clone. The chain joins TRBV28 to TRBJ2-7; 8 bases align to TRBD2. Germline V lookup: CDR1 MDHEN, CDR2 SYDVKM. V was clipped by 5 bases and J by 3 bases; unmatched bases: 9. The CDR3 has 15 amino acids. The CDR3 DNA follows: TGTGCCAGCAGTACCATACTAGCGGTTTACTACGAGCAGTACTTC. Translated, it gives CASSTILAVYYEQYF.

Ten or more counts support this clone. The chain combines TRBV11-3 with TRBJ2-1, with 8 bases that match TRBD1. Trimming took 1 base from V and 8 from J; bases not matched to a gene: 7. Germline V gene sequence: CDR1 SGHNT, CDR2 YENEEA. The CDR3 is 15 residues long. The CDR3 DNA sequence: TGTGCCAGCAGCTTAGTGACAGGGGATTGGGATGAGCAGTTCTTC. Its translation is CASSLVTGDWDEQFF.

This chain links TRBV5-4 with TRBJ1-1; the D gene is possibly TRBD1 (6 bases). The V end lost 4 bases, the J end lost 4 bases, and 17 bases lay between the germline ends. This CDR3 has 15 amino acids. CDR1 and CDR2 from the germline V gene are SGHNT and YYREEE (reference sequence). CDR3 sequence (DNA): TGTGCCAGCAGCCTCCAAACAGGGTTCGTCACTGAAGCTTTCTTT. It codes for CASSLQTGFVTEAFF.